This T cell receptor (beta chain) was sequenced in a study of blood T cell repertoires in COVID-19. Study-level background: Spain, Italy and the United States supplied samples that represented acute and convalescent COVID-19. PBMCs, B-cell-depleted T cells, or T cells provided the cDNA or gDNA that made up the material.

Germline V gene sequence: CDR1 SGHVS, CDR2 FQNEAQ. This CDR3 region has 15 residues. V was trimmed by 1 base and J by 4 bases, leaving 12 bases between them. Authors' processing steps: From reference gene primer amplification, estimates of nucleated cell counts were derived. TCRdb keeps only in-frame clones here, not all; method: immunoSEQ multiplex PCR. V, J and clone size are taken as reported in that table, and D and trimming were inferred from the DNA itself. The repertoire includes roughly 99,000 clones, about 85% of them detected once, and about 10% sits in the top ten. The V gene is TRBV7-8, the J gene TRBJ2-3; possibly TRBD2 for D (5 bases). Sequencing was done on a sample of peripheral blood. The receptor comes from a woman at least 80 years old with acute or convalescent COVID-19. CDR3 region: CASSLDRGFADTQYF. The CDR3 nucleotides read TGTGCCAGCAGCTTAGATCGGGGTTTCGCAGATACGCAGTATTTT. Based on the CDR3 plus reference TRBV7-8 and TRBJ2-3, the full variable domain is GAGVSQSPRYKVAKRGQDVALRCDPISGHVSLFWYQQALGQGPEFLTYFQNEAQLDKSGLPSDRFFAERPEGSVSTLKIQRTQQEDSAVYLCASSLDRGFADTQYFGPGTRLTVL.